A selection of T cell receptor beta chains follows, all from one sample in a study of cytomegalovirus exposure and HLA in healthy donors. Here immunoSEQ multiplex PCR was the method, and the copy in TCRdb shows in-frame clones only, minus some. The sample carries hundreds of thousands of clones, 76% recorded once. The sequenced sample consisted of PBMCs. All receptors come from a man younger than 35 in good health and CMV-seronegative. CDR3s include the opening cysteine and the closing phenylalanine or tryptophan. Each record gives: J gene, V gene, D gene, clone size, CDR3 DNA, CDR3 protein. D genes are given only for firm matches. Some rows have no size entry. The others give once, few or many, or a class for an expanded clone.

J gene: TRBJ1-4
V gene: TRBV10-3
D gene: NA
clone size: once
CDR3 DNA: TGTGCCATCAGTGAGCCTATAATAGGGGAAAATGAAAAACTGTTTTTT
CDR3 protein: CAISEPIIGENEKLFF

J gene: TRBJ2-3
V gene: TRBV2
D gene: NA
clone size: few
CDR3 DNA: TGTGCCAGCAGAAAACCGGGGACAGATACGCAGTATTTT
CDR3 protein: CASRKPGTDTQYF

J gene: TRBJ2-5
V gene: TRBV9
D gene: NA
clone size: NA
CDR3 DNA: TGTGCCAGCAGCGTATCGGGACTGAGGGAGACCCAGTACTTC
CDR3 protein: CASSVSGLRETQYF

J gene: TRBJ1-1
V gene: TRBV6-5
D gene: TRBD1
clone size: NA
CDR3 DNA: TGTGCCAGCCGTTCCGGACAGGGGAATCTGAACACTGAAGCTTTCTTT
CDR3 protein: CASRSGQGNLNTEAFF

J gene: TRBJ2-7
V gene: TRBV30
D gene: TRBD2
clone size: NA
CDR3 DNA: TGTGCCTGGAGTGGGCCTAGCGGGAGCCACGAGCAGTACTTC
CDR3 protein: CAWSGPSGSHEQYF

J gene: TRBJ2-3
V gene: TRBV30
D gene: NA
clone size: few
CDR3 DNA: TGTGCCTGGAGTGTACTCGGTAGGGGGACAGATACGCAGTATTTT
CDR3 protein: CAWSVLGRGTDTQYF

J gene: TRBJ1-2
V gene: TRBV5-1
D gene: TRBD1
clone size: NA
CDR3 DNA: TGCGCCAGCAGCTCTCAATACGGACAGGCTAACTATGGCTACACCTTC
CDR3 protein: CASSSQYGQANYGYTF

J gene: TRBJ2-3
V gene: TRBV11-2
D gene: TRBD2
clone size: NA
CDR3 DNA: TGTGCCAGCAGCGGACTAGCCCCCAAGGGATTGGATACGCAGTATTTT
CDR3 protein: CASSGLAPKGLDTQYF

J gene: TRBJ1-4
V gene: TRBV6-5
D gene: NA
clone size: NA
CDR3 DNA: TGTACCAGCAGTTACTTCCCGACAGCAACTAATGAAAAACTGTTTTTT
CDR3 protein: CTSSYFPTATNEKLFF

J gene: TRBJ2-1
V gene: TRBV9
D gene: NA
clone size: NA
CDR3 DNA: TGTGCCAGCAGCGTAGCTACTCACAATGAGCAGTTCTTC
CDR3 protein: CASSVATHNEQFF

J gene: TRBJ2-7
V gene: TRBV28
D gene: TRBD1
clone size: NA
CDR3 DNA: TGTGCCAGCAGCTTCCCGGGACAGGGCTACGAGCAGTACTTC
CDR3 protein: CASSFPGQGYEQYF

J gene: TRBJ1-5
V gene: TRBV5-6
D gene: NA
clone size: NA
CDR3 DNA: TGTGCCAGCAGCTTGCAGGGGAGCCCCCGCCAGCCCCAGCATTTT
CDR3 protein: CASSLQGSPRQPQHF

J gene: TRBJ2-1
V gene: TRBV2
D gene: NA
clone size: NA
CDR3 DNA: TGTGCCAGCAGTACCCGGTCGTACAATGAGCAGTTCTTC
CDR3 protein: CASSTRSYNEQFF

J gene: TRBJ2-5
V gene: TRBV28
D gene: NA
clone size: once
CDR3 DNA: TGTGCCAGCAGTTTCTCAGAACAAGAGACCCAGTACTTC
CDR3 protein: CASSFSEQETQYF

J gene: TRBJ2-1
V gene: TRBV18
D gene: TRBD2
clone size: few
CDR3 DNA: TGTGCCAGCTCACCTCCGGGAGGCGGATATTACAATGAGCAGTTCTTC
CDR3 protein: CASSPPGGGYYNEQFF

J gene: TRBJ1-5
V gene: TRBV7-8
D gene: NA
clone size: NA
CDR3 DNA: TGTGCCAGCAGCTCCACAGGGCTCGATCAGCCCCAGCATTTT
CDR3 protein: CASSSTGLDQPQHF

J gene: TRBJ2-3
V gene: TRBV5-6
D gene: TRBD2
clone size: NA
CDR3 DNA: TGTGCCAGCAGTCTAGCGGGAGGGCCTGTTGCAGATACGCAGTATTTT
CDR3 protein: CASSLAGGPVADTQYF

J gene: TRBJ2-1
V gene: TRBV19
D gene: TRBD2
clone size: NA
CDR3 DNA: TGTGCCAGTAGTGGGGCAACCGCGGGAGTTGGGCAGTTCTTC
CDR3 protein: CASSGATAGVGQFF

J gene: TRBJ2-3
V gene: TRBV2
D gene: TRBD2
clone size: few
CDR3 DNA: TGTGCCAGCAGTCCCGGACTAGCGGGAGGCATAGATACGCAGTATTTT
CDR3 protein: CASSPGLAGGIDTQYF

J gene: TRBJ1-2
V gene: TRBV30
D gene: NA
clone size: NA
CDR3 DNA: TGTGCCTGGAGTGCGACCTTTGGGGTAGCGGGCTACACCTTC
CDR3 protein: CAWSATFGVAGYTF

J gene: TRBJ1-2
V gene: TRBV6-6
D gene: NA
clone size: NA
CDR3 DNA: TGTGCCAGCAGTTCAAGCCACCGCACCTATGGCTACACCTTC
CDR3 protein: CASSSSHRTYGYTF

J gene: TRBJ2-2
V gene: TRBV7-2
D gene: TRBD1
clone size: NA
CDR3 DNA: TGTGCCAGCAGCCGACAGGGGTACACCGGGGAGCTGTTTTTT
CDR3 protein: CASSRQGYTGELFF

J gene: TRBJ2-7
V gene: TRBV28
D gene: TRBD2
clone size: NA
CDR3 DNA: TGTGCCAGCAGCGACGGACTAGCGGGATTGTACGAGCAGTACTTC
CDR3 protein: CASSDGLAGLYEQYF

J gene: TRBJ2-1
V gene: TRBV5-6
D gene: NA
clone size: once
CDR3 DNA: TGTGCCAGCAGGACCCCGGGGAGGCCCCAAGACAATGAGCAGTTCTTC
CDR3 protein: CASRTPGRPQDNEQFF

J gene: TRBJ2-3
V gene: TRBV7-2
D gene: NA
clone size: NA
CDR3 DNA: TGTGCCAGCAGCCCCAAGGGAGGAGATACGCAGTATTTT
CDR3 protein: CASSPKGGDTQYF

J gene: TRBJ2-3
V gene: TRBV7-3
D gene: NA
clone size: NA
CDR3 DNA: TGTGCCAGCAGCTCGGGCACAGATACGCAGTATTTT
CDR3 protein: CASSSGTDTQYF

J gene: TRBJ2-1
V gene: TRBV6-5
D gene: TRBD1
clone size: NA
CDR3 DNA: TGTGCCAGCAGGCTCGGGACAGGGGGCTACAATGAGCAGTTCTTC
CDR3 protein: CASRLGTGGYNEQFF

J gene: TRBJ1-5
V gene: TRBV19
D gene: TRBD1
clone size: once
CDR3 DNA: TGTGCCAGTAGTATAAGACAGGGGGCTATTCTCCAGCATTTT
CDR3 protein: CASSIRQGAILQHF

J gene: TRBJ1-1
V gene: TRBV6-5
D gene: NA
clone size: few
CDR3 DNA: TGTGCCAGCAGTTACTCTCCCTCGAACACTGAAGCTTTCTTT
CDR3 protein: CASSYSPSNTEAFF

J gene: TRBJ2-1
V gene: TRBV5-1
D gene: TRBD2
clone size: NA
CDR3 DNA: TGCGCCAGCAGCCCGAAACTAGCGGGCTACAATGAGCAGTTCTTC
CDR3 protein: CASSPKLAGYNEQFF

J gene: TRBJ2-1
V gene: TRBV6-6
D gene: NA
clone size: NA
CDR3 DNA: TGTGCCAGCAGTTACTTAGGACAGCACAATGAGCAGTTCTTC
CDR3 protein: CASSYLGQHNEQFF

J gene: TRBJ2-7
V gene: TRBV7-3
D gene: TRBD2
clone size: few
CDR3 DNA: TGTGCCAGCAGCCCGGGAGGGCCAGGGTTCAACGAGCAGTACTTC
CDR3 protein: CASSPGGPGFNEQYF

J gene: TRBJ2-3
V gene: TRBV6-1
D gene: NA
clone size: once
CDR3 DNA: TGTGCCAGTCGTTCTGGACTCCAGGGCACAGATACGCAGTATTTT
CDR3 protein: CASRSGLQGTDTQYF

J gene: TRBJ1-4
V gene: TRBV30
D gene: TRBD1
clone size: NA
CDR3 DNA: TGTGCCTGGAAACGGGACAGGGGGAATGAAAAACTGTTTTTT
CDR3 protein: CAWKRDRGNEKLFF

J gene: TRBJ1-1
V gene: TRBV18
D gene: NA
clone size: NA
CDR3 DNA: TGTGCCAGCAAAGAACAGGGAGCGGACACTGAAGCTTTCTTT
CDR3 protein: CASKEQGADTEAFF

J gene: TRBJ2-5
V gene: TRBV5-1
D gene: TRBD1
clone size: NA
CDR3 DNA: TGCGCCAGCAGCCTCCGGACAGGTCGGGAGACCCAGTACTTC
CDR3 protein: CASSLRTGRETQYF